Each of the 29 T cell receptor beta chains below was sequenced from the same sample in a study of T-cell memory formation after mild COVID-19. TCRdb fed the 5' RACE reads into MiXCR, producing one record per CDR3 protein. The table includes 57,000 or so distinct CDR3 sequences, over 8.5% detected once. Sequenced input: PBMCs or a T cell subset sorted from them (not recorded which). The receptors shown here come from a man between 18 and 29 years old who had mild COVID-19 (a few samples of this study predate the infection). Cell type and time point are not known.

This chain links TRBV7-9 with TRBJ1-2, with 10 nucleotides matching TRBD1. The CDR3 consists of 15 residues. Germline V lookup: CDR1 SEHNR, CDR2 FQNEAQ (reference sequence). V dropped 6 bases and J dropped 7; count of bases not matched to a gene: 11. The CDR3, as DNA: TGTGCCAGCAGGCCTACGACAGGGGGCGGCTCTGGCTACACCTTC. This gives the protein CASRPTTGGGSGYTF. Together with reference TRBV7-9 and TRBJ1-2, the CDR3 gives the full variable domain: DTGVSQNPRHKITKRGQNVTFRCDPISEHNRLYWYRQTLGQGPEFLTYFQNEAQLEKSRLLSDRFSAERPKGSFSTLEIQRTEQGDSAMYLCASRPTTGGGSGYTFGSGTRLTVV.

This chain uses TRBV5-1 with TRBJ2-5; D may correspond to TRBD1 or TRBD2 (5 bases each). CDR1 and CDR2 (germline): SGHRS, YFSETQ. The CDR3 runs to 13 residues. With 4 bases removed from V and 5 bases from J, the gap between germline ends came to 12 bases. CDR3: CASSNGAQETQYF. The DNA of the CDR3 is TGCGCCAGCAGCAACGGGGCGCAGGAGACCCAGTACTTC.

In this sample, this clonotype turned up a few times. The chain joins TRBV29-1 to TRBJ1-1, with D hard to call. V lost 4 bases and J lost 1, with 10 bases in between. This CDR3 is built from 13 residues. Germline V gene sequence: CDR1 SQVTM, CDR2 ANQGSEA. DNA of the CDR3: TGCAGCGTTGTCAACTGGGGGAACACTGAAGCTTTCTTT. This translates into CSVVNWGNTEAFF.

This clonotype was counted between two and nine times. This chain uses TRBV19 with TRBJ2-7; D is uncertain. Trimming took off 3 bases at V and 2 bases at J, with 11 bases between the two ends. Germline assignment: CDR1 LNHDA and CDR2 SQIVND (reference sequence). The length of the CDR3 is 14 residues. CDR3 loop: CASSIGWPPYEQYF. The CDR3 DNA sequence: TGTGCCAGTAGTATTGGGTGGCCGCCCTACGAGCAGTACTTC. Drawing the rest from reference TRBV19 and TRBJ2-7, the complete variable domain is DGGITQSPKYLFRKEGQNVTLSCEQNLNHDAMYWYRQDPGQGLRLIYYSQIVNDFQKGDIAEGYSVSREKKESFPLTVTSAQKNPTAFYLCASSIGWPPYEQYFGPGTRLTVT.

This clonotype came up many times. CDR3 residues: CASSFQGGRYEQYF. For the CDR3, the DNA is TGTGCCAGCAGCTTTCAGGGGGGGCGGTACGAGCAGTACTTC. The J gene is TRBJ2-7, the V gene TRBV7-8, with D tentatively TRBD1 or TRBD2 (7 bases each). This CDR3 is built from 14 residues. The germline V and J ends were trimmed by 3 bases and 4 bases, with 13 bases remaining between them. Germline V gene lookup returns CDR1 SGHVS and CDR2 FQNEAQ.

The genes are TRBV7-3 and TRBJ1-3, with D possibly matching TRBD1 (5 bases). Trimming took 5 bases from V and 6 from J, leaving 11 bases between them. Looked up from germline, CDR1 is SGHTA and CDR2 is FQGTGA. There are 13 residues in the CDR3. CDR3 residues: CASSLGTENTIYF. The CDR3 DNA reads TGTGCCAGCAGCCTCGGGACGGAAAACACCATATATTTT.

This clonotype was counted at least ten times. The chain recombines TRBV7-3 with TRBJ2-5; TRBD2 matches 9 bases. Germline CDR1 reads SGHTA; CDR2 reads FQGTGA. V trimming: 5 bases; J trimming: 5 bases; junction bases outside the gene matches: 18. The CDR3 consists of 18 residues. The CDR3 protein is CASSPAGSGGPGRETQYF. DNA of the CDR3: TGTGCCAGCAGCCCGGCGGGAAGCGGGGGGCCAGGTCGGGAGACCCAGTACTTC.

The chain joins TRBV28 to TRBJ2-7; tentative D call: TRBD1 (8 bases). The germline CDR1 and CDR2 sequences are MDHEN and SYDVKM. The CDR3 contains 16 residues. Trimming took off 5 bases at V and 3 bases at J, with 20 bases between the two ends. CDR3 region: CASSTPGGGGGYEQYV. The DNA of the CDR3 is TGTGCCAGCAGTACCCCAGGGGGCGGGGGCGGCTACGAGCAGTACGTC.

This clonotype was observed many times. The V call is TRBV18, the J call TRBJ2-3; D remains ambiguous. Trimming left V 8 bases short and J 1 base short, with 7 bases between. This CDR3 has 12 residues. The germline CDR1 and CDR2 sequences are KGHSH and LQKENI. CDR3 in DNA: TGTGCCAGCAGCCCAGGCACAGATACGCAGTATTTT. Translated, it gives CASSPGTDTQYF. The complete variable domain, with remaining parts taken from reference TRBV18 and TRBJ2-3, reads NAGVMQNPRHLVRRRGQEARLRCSPMKGHSHVYWYRQLPEEGLKFMVYLQKENIIDESGMPKERFSAEFPKEGPSILRIQQVVRGDSAAYFCASSPGTDTQYFGPGTRLTVL.

This clonotype has more than one count but fewer than ten. V usage is TRBV7-8 and J usage is TRBJ2-7, with 9 bases lining up with TRBD1. There are 16 residues in the CDR3. The germline gives CDR1 SGHVS, CDR2 FQNEAQ. V lost 3 bases, J lost 3 bases, and 9 bases stayed unmatched. This chain's CDR3 is CASSLSSGTGNYEQYF. The CDR3 DNA follows: TGTGCCAGCAGCTTGAGCTCCGGGACAGGGAACTACGAGCAGTACTTC.

This clonotype appeared many times. This sequence joins TRBV7-2 and TRBJ2-4; the D gene is possibly TRBD1 (6 bases). Trimming removed 3 bases from V and 1 base from J, with 7 bases in between. Germline assignment: CDR1 SGHTA and CDR2 FQGNSA. The CDR3 contains 14 residues. The CDR3 protein is CASSLQGAKNIQYF. The CDR3 coding sequence is TGTGCCAGCAGCTTGCAGGGGGCCAAAAACATTCAGTACTTC.

The chain employs TRBV29-1 and TRBJ1-2; tentatively, D is TRBD1 (6 bases). V lost 5 bases and J lost 6, with 16 bases in between. The CDR3 contains 13 residues. The germline V gene has CDR1 SQVTM and CDR2 ANQGSEA. In DNA form, the CDR3 reads TGCAGCGTTAGAGTCACAGGGATGAATGGCTACACCTTC. Residues: CSVRVTGMNGYTF.

This clonotype was observed many times. This chain uses TRBV15 with TRBJ2-7; 7 positions agree with TRBD2. The CDR3 length is 12 residues. Germline V CDR1 and CDR2: LNHNV, YYDKDF (reference sequence). The junction had 4 bases not matched to a gene; V was cut back by 5 bases and J by 6 bases. In nucleotides, the CDR3 is TGTGCCACCAGCGGGAGGGTAGGCGAGCAGTACTTC. It specifies CATSGRVGEQYF.

The V call is TRBV5-6, the J call TRBJ1-4; no definite D call. CDR1 is SGHDT, CDR2 YYEEEE, per germline. V was clipped by 2 bases and J by 4 bases, with 6 bases between them. The CDR3 is 13 residues long. This CDR3 reads CASSFRDNEKLFF. CDR3 coding DNA: TGTGCCAGCAGCTTCCGGGATAATGAAAAACTGTTTTTT.

The J gene is TRBJ2-5, the V gene TRBV9; maybe TRBD2 (5 bases). V lost 2 bases and J lost 0, with 11 bases in between. The CDR3 has 15 residues. Germline V gene data show CDR1 as SGDLS and CDR2 as YYNGEE. The DNA of the CDR3 is TGTGCCAGCAGCGTGAGCGGAGTCCACCAAGAGACCCAGTACTTC. Its translation: CASSVSGVHQETQYF. Full variable domain (rest looked up from reference TRBV9 and TRBJ2-5): DSGVTQTPKHLITATGQRVTLRCSPRSGDLSVYWYQQSLDQGLQFLIQYYNGEERAKGNILERFSAQQFPDLHSELNLSSLELGDSALYFCASSVSGVHQETQYFGPGTRLLVL.

This chain links TRBV7-9 with TRBJ2-1, with D hard to call. CDR1 is SEHNR, CDR2 FQNEAQ, per germline (reference sequence). The CDR3 is made up of 13 amino acids. Between the trimmed V and J ends, which lost 4 bases and 7 bases, there was a span of 11 bases. CDR3 sequence: CASSSLVTNEQFF. For the CDR3, the DNA is TGTGCCAGCAGCTCATTAGTAACAAATGAGCAGTTCTTC.

The V and J genes are TRBV7-6 and TRBJ2-7, with 10 bases aligning to TRBD1. Germline-derived CDR1 and CDR2 are SGHVS and FNYEAQ. The V gene end was trimmed by 5 bases and the J gene end by 4 bases; junction bases not matched to a gene: 11. The CDR3 length is 16 residues. The CDR3 DNA follows: TGTGCCAGCAGCGTACTCCCGGGACAGGGGTTTTACGAGCAGTACTTC. Its protein product is CASSVLPGQGFYEQYF.

This clonotype was observed many times. The chain uses TRBV12-3 or TRBV12-4 and TRBJ2-5; tentatively, D is TRBD2 (5 bases). The V end was cut by 6 bases, the J end by 5 bases, with 7 bases between. The CDR3 is 11 residues long. The CDR3 region is CASSRGETQYF. CDR3 nucleotides: TGTGCCAGCAGCCGCGGGGAGACCCAGTACTTC.

This clonotype was seen many times. V and J are TRBV28 and TRBJ2-7, with 10 bases fitting TRBD1. This CDR3 region has 16 residues. The germline CDR1 and CDR2 sequences are MDHEN and SYDVKM. After removal of 5 bases from V and 3 bases from J, the junction contained 10 bases not matched to a gene. In DNA, the CDR3 is TGTGCCAGCAGTGCGACAGGGGGCAGATCTTACTACGAGCAGTACGTC. Its translation: CASSATGGRSYYEQYV.

This clonotype was seen only a few times. This chain joins TRBV28 and TRBJ1-1, with D unresolved. V was pared by 1 base and J by 5 bases, with 8 bases between. The CDR3 loop spans 13 amino acids. Germline CDR1 reads MDHEN; CDR2 reads SYDVKM. The CDR3 here is CASSLLTETEAFF. The CDR3 DNA is TGTGCCAGCAGTTTATTGACCGAGACTGAAGCTTTCTTT.

This clonotype was observed a few times. One junction end does not reproduce the germline sequence, and a read error may be involved. This sequence joins TRBV7-2 and TRBJ2-3; the match to TRBD2 covers 7 bases. This CDR3 has 18 amino acids. Germline V CDR1 and CDR2: SGHTA, FQGNSA. CDR3 in DNA: TGTGCCAGCAGCTTAGCTCGGTGGCGGGGGAGCCCCACAGATACGCGGTATTTT. As protein: CASSLARWRGSPTDTRYF. The entire variable domain, with the rest obtained from reference TRBV7-2 and TRBJ2-3, is as follows: GAGVSQSPSNKVTEKGKDVELRCDPISGHTALYWYRQSLGQGLEFLIYFQGNSAPDKSGLPSDRFSAERTGGSVSTLTIQRTQQEDSAVYLCASSLARWRGSPTDTRYFGPGTRLTVL.

This clonotype was observed a few times. The chain links TRBV27 to TRBJ2-7; a possible D gene is TRBD2 (6 bases). The ends were cut back, 11 bases at V and 2 bases at J, with 13 bases in the middle. The CDR3 is 12 residues long. Germline-derived CDR1 and CDR2 are MNHEY and SMNVEV (reference sequence). Here the CDR3 reads CAFGGGTYEQYV. The CDR3 nucleotides read TGTGCCTTCGGTGGAGGGACCTACGAGCAGTACGTC.

The genes are TRBV20-1 and TRBJ2-2; D gene ambiguous. CDR1 and CDR2 (germline): DFQATT, SNEGSKA (reference sequence). The CDR3 is 14 residues long. With 6 bases removed from V and 1 base from J, the gap between germline ends came to 12 bases. CDR3 sequence (DNA): TGCAGTGCCCGTGACCTCGGGAACACCGGGGAGCTGTTTTTT. As protein: CSARDLGNTGELFF.

By frequency in the sample, this clonotype is medium-sized. The chain carries TRBV3-1 and TRBJ2-3; D uncertain. The CDR3 extends over 13 amino acids. Germline values: CDR1 LGHDT, CDR2 YNNKEL (reference sequence). V was cut by 2 bases and J by 7 bases, with 10 bases left in between. Written as DNA, the CDR3 is TGTGCCAGCAGCCAATTCGTCGGCAATACGCAGTATTTT. Amino acid sequence: CASSQFVGNTQYF.

The chain joins TRBV23-1 to TRBJ2-7, with D tentatively TRBD1 or TRBD2 (5 bases each). TRBV23-1 is assigned to the ORF class and has an uncertain function. V was pared by 4 bases and J by 3 bases, with 16 bases between. The CDR3 has 15 residues. CDR3 sequence reads: CASSRPDGAYYEQYV. The CDR3 DNA reads as TGCGCCAGCAGTCGTCCGGACGGGGCTTACTACGAGCAGTACGTC.

V gene TRBV7-3 combines with J gene TRBJ2-1, with TRBD1 identical over 8 bases. This CDR3 has 14 residues. J lost 4 bases, V lost 5 bases, and 4 bases had no gene match. From germline, CDR1 is SGHTA and CDR2 FQGTGA. CDR3 DNA: TGTGCCAGCAGCGACAGGGGACCGTACAATGAGCAGTTCTTC. As protein: CASSDRGPYNEQFF.

This clonotype is medium-sized. J is TRBJ2-1 and V is TRBV7-2, with TRBD2 identical over 10 bases. V shed 2 bases and J 8 bases; nucleotides not matched to a gene: 6. In germline, CDR1 is SGHTA, CDR2 FQGNSA. The CDR3 extends over 15 amino acids. CDR3 DNA sequence: TGTGCCAGCAGCTTAAGTAGCGGGGGGCTGTATGAGCAGTTCTTC. Amino acids: CASSLSSGGLYEQFF.

This chain uses TRBV7-3 with TRBJ2-1; D gene uncertain. In germline, CDR1 is SGHTA, CDR2 FQGTGA. The CDR3 extends over 14 amino acids. Between the trimmed V and J ends, which lost 3 bases and 7 bases, there was a span of 13 bases. For the CDR3, the DNA is TGTGCCAGCAGCTTCGGTGGTCCCGGTAATGAGCAGTTCTTC. Protein sequence: CASSFGGPGNEQFF.

This clonotype showed up just a few times. V gene TRBV15 combines with J gene TRBJ1-1, with D perhaps TRBD1 (5 bases). Trimming took off 3 bases at V and 4 bases at J, with 12 bases between the two ends. The CDR3 runs 14 residues. From germline, CDR1 is LNHNV and CDR2 YYDKDF (reference sequence). CDR3 DNA: TGTGCCACCAGCAGGGGCGGAGACAGCACTGAAGCTTTCTTT. It specifies CATSRGGDSTEAFF.